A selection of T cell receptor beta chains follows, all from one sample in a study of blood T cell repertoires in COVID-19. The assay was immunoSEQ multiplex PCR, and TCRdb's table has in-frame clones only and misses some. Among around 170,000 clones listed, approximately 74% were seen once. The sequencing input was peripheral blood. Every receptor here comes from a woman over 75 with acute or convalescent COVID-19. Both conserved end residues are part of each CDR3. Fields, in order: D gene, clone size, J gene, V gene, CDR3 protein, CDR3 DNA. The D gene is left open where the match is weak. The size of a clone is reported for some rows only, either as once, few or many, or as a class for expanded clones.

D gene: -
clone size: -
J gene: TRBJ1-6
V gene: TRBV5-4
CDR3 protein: CASRAGLLDSPLHF
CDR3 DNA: TGTGCCAGTAGGGCAGGGCTTTTAGATTCACCCCTCCACTTT

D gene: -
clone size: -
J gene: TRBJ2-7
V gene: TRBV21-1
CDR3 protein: CASSRKLAVPSYEQYF
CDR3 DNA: TGTGCCAGCAGCAGGAAACTAGCGGTCCCATCCTACGAGCAGTACTTC

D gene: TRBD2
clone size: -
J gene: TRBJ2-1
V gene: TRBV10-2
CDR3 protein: CASSEIPSGRGNEQFF
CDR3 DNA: TGCGCCAGCAGTGAAATTCCCAGCGGGAGGGGGAATGAGCAGTTCTTC

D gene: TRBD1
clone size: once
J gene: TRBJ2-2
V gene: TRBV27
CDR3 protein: CASALGTANTGELFF
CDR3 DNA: TGTGCCAGCGCCCTTGGGACAGCGAACACCGGGGAGCTGTTTTTT

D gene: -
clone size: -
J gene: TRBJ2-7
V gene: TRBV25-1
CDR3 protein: CASGAYEQYF
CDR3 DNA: TGTGCCTCGGGGGCCTACGAGCAGTACTTC

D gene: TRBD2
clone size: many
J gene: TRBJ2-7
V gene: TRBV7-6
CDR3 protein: CASSEETSGTHRRYEQYF
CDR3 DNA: TGTGCCAGCAGCGAGGAGACTAGCGGGACTCACCGCCGCTACGAGCAGTACTTC

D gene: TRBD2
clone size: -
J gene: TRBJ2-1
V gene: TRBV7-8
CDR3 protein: CASSLAFLAGDSFF
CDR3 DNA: TGTGCCAGCAGCTTAGCTTTTCTAGCGGGAGATTCGTTCTTC

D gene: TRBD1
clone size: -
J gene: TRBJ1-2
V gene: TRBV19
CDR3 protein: CASSRGQGNGYTF
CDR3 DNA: TGTGCCAGTAGCAGAGGACAGGGGAATGGCTACACCTTC

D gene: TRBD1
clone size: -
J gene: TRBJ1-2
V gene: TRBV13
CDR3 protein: CASSLKQGADGYTF
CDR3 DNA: TGTGCCAGCAGCTTAAAACAGGGGGCAGATGGCTACACCTTC

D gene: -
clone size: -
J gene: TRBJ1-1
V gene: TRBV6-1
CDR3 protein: CASSEHIRNTEAFF
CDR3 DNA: TGTGCCAGCAGTGAACACATAAGGAACACTGAAGCTTTCTTT

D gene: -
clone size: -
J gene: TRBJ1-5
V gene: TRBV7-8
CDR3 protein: CASSLADQPQHF
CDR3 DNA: TGTGCCAGCAGCTTAGCCGATCAGCCCCAGCATTTT

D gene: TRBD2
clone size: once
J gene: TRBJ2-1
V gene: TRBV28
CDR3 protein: CASSSRKAGGPYNEQFF
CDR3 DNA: TGTGCCAGCAGTTCCCGAAAAGCGGGAGGGCCCTACAATGAGCAGTTCTTC

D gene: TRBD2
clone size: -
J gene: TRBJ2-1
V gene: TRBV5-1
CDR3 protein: CASSQAGGRSIGNEQFF
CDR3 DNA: TGCGCCAGCAGCCAGGCGGGGGGCCGAAGTATTGGCAATGAGCAGTTCTTC

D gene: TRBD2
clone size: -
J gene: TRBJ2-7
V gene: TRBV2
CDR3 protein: CASRETSGSNEQYF
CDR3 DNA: TGTGCCAGCAGAGAGACTAGCGGGTCTAACGAGCAGTACTTC

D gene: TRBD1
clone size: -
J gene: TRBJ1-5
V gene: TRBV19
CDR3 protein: CASSRGQGGFQSQHF
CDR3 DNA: TGTGCCAGTAGCCGAGGACAGGGGGGGTTTCAGTCCCAGCATTTT

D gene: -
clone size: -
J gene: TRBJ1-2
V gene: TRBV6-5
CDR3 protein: CASSGRNYGYTF
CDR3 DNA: TGTGCCAGCAGCGGTCGTAACTATGGCTACACCTTC

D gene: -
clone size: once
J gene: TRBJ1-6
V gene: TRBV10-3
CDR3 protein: CAISPSGREGSPLHF
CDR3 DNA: TGTGCCATCAGTCCCTCGGGCAGGGAAGGTTCACCCCTCCACTTT

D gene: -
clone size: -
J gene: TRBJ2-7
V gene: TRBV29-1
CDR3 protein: CSIAGSRYDEQYF
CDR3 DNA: TGCAGCATAGCCGGGAGCCGGTACGACGAGCAGTACTTC

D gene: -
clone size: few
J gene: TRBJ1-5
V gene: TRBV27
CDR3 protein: CASSLSRVNQPQHF
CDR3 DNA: TGTGCCAGCAGTTTGAGCAGGGTCAATCAGCCCCAGCATTTT

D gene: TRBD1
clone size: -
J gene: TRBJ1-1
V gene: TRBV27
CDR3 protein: CASRPAGTGSHTEAFF
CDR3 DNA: TGTGCCAGCAGACCCGCCGGGACAGGGAGTCACACTGAAGCTTTCTTT

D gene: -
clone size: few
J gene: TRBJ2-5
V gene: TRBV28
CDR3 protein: CATLAEAGRVGTQYF
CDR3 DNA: TGTGCCACCCTGGCGGAGGCCGGCCGGGTGGGGACCCAGTACTTC

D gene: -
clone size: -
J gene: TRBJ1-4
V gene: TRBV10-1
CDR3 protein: CASSAIVPLREKLFF
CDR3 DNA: TGCGCCAGCAGTGCTATAGTGCCTTTACGGGAAAAACTGTTTTTT

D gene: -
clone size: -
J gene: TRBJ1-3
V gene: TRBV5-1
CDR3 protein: CASSWGPGAGNTIYF
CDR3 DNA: TGCGCCAGCAGCTGGGGCCCAGGGGCTGGAAACACCATATATTTT

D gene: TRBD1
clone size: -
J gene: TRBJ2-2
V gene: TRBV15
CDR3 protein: CATSSTGQGANTGELFF
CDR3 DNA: TGTGCCACCAGCAGTACAGGACAGGGAGCGAACACCGGGGAGCTGTTTTTT

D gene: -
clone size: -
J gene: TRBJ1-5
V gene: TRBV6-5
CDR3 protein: CASTGVRNQPQHF
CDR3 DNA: TGTGCCAGCACCGGGGTTCGCAATCAGCCCCAGCATTTT

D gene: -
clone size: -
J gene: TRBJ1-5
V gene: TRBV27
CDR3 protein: CASSVRGSNNQPQHF
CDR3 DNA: TGTGCCAGCAGTGTCAGGGGTTCTAACAATCAGCCCCAGCATTTT

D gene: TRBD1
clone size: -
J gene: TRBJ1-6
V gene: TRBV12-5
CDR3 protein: CASGDMTGALHF
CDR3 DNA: TGTGCTAGTGGGGATATGACAGGGGCGCTCCACTTT